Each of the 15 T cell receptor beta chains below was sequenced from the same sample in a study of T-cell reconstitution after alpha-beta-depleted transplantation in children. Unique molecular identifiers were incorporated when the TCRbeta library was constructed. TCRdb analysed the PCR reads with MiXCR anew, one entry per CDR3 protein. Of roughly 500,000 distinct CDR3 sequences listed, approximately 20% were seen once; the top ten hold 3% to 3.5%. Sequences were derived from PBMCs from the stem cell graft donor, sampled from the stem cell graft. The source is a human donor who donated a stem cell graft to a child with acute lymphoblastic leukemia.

The CDR3 nucleotides read TGTGCCAGCAGCCCATCTTGGACTAGCGGGAGGCCCTATGGATGGAGCTCCTACGAGCAGTACTTC. Protein product: CASSPSWTSGRPYGWSSYEQYF. This sequence joins TRBV14 and TRBJ2-7, with 14 positions matching TRBD2. Germline V CDR1 and CDR2: SGHDN, FVKESK. The CDR3 runs 22 residues. After removal of 4 bases from V and 0 bases from J, the junction contained 20 bases not matched to a gene.

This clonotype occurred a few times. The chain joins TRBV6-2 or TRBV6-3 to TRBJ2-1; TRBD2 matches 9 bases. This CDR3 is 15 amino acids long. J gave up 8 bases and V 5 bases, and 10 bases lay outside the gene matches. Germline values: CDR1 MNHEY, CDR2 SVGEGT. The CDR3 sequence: CASSLGLAGPHEQFF. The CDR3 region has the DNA TGTGCCAGCAGTCTGGGACTAGCAGGCCCCCATGAGCAGTTCTTC.

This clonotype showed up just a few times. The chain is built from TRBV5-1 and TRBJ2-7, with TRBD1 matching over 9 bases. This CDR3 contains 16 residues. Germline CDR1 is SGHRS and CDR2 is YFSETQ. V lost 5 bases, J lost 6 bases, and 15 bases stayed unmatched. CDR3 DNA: TGCGCCAGCAGAGTCAACACGGGACAGGGATGGTTCGAGCAGTACTTC. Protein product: CASRVNTGQGWFEQYF.

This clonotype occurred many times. The CDR3 spells CASSQDRANSPLHF. The CDR3, as DNA: TGTGCCAGCAGCCAAGACAGGGCGAATTCACCCCTCCACTTT. The genes are TRBV7-3 and TRBJ1-6; 7 nucleotides agree with TRBD1. The CDR3 has 14 residues. The V gene's germline CDR1 is SGHTA and CDR2 FQGTGA. After removal of 5 bases from V and 7 bases from J, the junction contained 5 bases not matched to a gene.

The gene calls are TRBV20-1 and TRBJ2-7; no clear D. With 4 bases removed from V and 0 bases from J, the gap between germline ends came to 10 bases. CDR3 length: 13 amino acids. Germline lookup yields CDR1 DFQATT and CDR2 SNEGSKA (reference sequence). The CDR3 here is CSAKDWASYEQYF. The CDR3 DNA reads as TGCAGTGCTAAAGACTGGGCCTCCTACGAGCAGTACTTC.

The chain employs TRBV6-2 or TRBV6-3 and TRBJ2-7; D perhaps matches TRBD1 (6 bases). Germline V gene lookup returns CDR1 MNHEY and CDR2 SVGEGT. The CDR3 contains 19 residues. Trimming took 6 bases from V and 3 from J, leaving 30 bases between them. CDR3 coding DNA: TGTGCCAGCAGACGAACAAGGGGGACGAGAAACCTTTTCGACTACGAGCAGTACTTC. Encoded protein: CASRRTRGTRNLFDYEQYF.

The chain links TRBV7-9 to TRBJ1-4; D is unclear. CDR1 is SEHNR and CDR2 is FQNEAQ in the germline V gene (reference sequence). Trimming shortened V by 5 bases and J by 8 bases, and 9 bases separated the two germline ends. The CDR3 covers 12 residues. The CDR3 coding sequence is TGTGCCAGCAGCCCCTGGACCGAAAAACTGTTTTTT. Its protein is CASSPWTEKLFF.

CDR3 region: CASSQGGDPYEQYF. Written as DNA, the CDR3 is TGTGCCAGCAGCCAAGGGGGGGACCCCTACGAGCAGTACTTC. V usage is TRBV3-1 and J usage is TRBJ2-7; a possible D gene is TRBD2 (6 bases). V was clipped by 1 base and J by 2 bases, with 9 bases between them. The CDR3 covers 14 residues. CDR1 is LGHDT and CDR2 is YNNKEL in the germline V gene (reference sequence).

This chain's CDR3 is CASSLAGGWETQYF. For the CDR3, the DNA is TGCGCCAGCAGCTTGGCCGGAGGTTGGGAGACCCAGTACTTC. The chain employs TRBV5-1 and TRBJ2-5; weak D call: TRBD2 (5 bases). V lost 0 bases and J 5 bases, leaving 11 bases between the germline ends. The germline CDR1 and CDR2 sequences are SGHRS and YFSETQ. The length of the CDR3 is 14 residues.

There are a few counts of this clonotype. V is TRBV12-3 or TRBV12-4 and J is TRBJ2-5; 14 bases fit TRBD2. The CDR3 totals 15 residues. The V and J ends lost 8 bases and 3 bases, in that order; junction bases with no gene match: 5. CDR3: CASGGGLAGEETQYF. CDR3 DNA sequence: TGTGCCAGCGGGGGGGGACTAGCGGGAGAAGAGACCCAGTACTTC.

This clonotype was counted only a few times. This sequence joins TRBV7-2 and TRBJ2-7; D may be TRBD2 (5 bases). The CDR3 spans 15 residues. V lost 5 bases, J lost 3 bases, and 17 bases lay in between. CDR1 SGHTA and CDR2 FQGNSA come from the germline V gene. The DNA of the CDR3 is TGTGCCAGCAGCCTTAGCGACTGGAGGAACTACGAGCAGTACTTC. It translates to CASSLSDWRNYEQYF.

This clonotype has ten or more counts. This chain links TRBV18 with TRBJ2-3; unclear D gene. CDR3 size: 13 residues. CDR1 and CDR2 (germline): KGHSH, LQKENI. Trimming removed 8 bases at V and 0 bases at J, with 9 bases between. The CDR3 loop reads CASSPSSTDTQYF. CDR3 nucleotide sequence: TGTGCCAGCAGTCCCTCTAGCACAGATACGCAGTATTTT.

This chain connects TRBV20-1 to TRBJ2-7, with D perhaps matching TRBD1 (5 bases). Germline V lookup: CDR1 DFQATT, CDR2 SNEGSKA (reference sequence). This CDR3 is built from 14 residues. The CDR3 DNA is TGCAGCAAGATACTTGGAAGGGGCGTAGACGAGCAGTACTTC. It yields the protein CSKILGRGVDEQYF.

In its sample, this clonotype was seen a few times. The CDR3 here is CATQDRDGETQYF. CDR3 coding DNA: TGTGCCACCCAGGACAGGGATGGGGAGACCCAGTACTTC. The chain is built from TRBV10-3 and TRBJ2-5; 8 bases match TRBD1. The germline V gene has CDR1 ENHRY and CDR2 SYGVKD. Trimming removed 10 bases from V and 5 bases from J; junction bases left unmatched: 9. This CDR3 region has 13 residues.

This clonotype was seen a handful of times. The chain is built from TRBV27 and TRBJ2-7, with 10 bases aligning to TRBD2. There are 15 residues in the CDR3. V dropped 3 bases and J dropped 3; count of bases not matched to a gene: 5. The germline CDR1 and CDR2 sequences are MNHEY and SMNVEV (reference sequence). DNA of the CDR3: TGTGCCAGCAGTTTGACTAGCGGGTGGGGCTACGAGCAGTACTTC. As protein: CASSLTSGWGYEQYF.